Below, 15 T cell receptor beta chains from the same sample are listed, as sequenced in a study of metastatic and nonmetastatic thyroid tumors. Patients underwent thyroid surgery, and none had received any treatment before it. MiXCR was used by TCRdb to re-call the PCR reads. Here the sample spans roughly 5,000 clones, 37% being singletons. Material: tumor tissue. The receptors come from a male donor with papillary thyroid cancer or a benign thyroid nodule (not recorded which). Some clones in this sample may be carry-over from other donors' samples.

Relative to its sample, this clone is large. CDR3 loop: CASSERGFWEQYF. For the CDR3, the DNA is TGTGCCAGCAGTGAACGGGGGTTCTGGGAGCAGTACTTC. This chain uses TRBV6-1 with TRBJ2-7, with D possibly being TRBD2 (6 bases). Trimming cost V 2 bases and J 7 bases, with 12 bases left between them. Germline assignment: CDR1 MNHNS and CDR2 SASEGT. CDR3 length: 13 residues.

V usage is TRBV5-1 and J usage is TRBJ1-6; TRBD1 aligns across 10 bases. Trimming cost V 4 bases and J 12 bases; bases outside gene matches: 13. The CDR3 sequence is 16 residues long. From germline, CDR1 is SGHRS and CDR2 YFSETQ. The CDR3 spells CASSLGATGGEKPLHF. The CDR3 DNA reads as TGCGCCAGCAGCCTGGGAGCGACAGGGGGCGAAAAACCCCTCCACTTT.

This clone rates as medium-sized. The V and J genes are TRBV6-2 or TRBV6-3 and TRBJ2-2; TRBD1 agrees at 7 bases. Germline values: CDR1 MNHEY, CDR2 SVGEGT. Trimming cost V 8 bases and J 0 bases; bases outside gene matches: 3. The CDR3 sequence is 14 residues long. CDR3 sequence reads: CASGQGANTGELFF. DNA for the CDR3: TGTGCCAGCGGTCAGGGGGCGAACACCGGGGAGCTGTTTTTT.

This clone came up a few times. This rearrangement joins TRBV28 to TRBJ2-7, with TRBD2 as a possible D gene (6 bases). Trimming took 5 bases from V and 2 from J, leaving 13 bases between them. Germline values: CDR1 MDHEN, CDR2 SYDVKM. The CDR3 is 14 amino acids. The CDR3 reads CASSLSGLPYEQYF. Written as DNA, the CDR3 is TGTGCCAGCAGTCTATCGGGACTTCCCTACGAGCAGTACTTC.

The V call is TRBV5-1, the J call TRBJ1-1, with no clear D. The germline CDR1 and CDR2 sequences are SGHRS and YFSETQ. The V and J ends lost 4 bases and 0 bases respectively, with 7 bases between them. The CDR3 loop spans 13 amino acids. CDR3 nucleotides: TGCGCCAGCAGCCCCGGGTTGAACACTGAAGCTTTCTTT. Encoded protein: CASSPGLNTEAFF.

The chain recombines TRBV5-8 with TRBJ1-2; maybe TRBD1 (5 bases). The ends were cut back, 0 bases at V and 8 bases at J, with 11 bases in the middle. CDR1 is SGHTS, CDR2 YDEGEE, per germline. CDR3 size: 13 residues. The DNA for the CDR3 is TGTGCCAGCAGCTTGGGGGGCCTTGCAGGCTACACCTTC. As protein: CASSLGGLAGYTF.

CDR3 in DNA: TGTGCCAGCACCCCAGGACTGGACTACAATGAGCAGTTCTTC. It codes for CASTPGLDYNEQFF. The rearrangement links TRBV6-1 to TRBJ2-1; perhaps TRBD2 as D (5 bases). The CDR3 extends over 14 amino acids. Trimming took 7 bases from V and 3 from J, leaving 13 bases between them. The V gene's germline CDR1 is MNHNS and CDR2 SASEGT.

The chain joins TRBV19 to TRBJ1-1, with D perhaps TRBD1 (5 bases). The length of the CDR3 is 14 residues. Germline V gives CDR1 LNHDA, CDR2 SQIVND (reference sequence). Trimming removed 9 bases at V and 1 base at J, with 15 bases between. The CDR3 bases are TGTGCCAGCACCCTCGGGACGCGGAACACTGAAGCTTTCTTT. This translates into CASTLGTRNTEAFF.

A few counts support this clone. The V gene is TRBV6-1, the J gene TRBJ2-6; D gene ambiguous. Germline V gene data show CDR1 as MNHNS and CDR2 as SASEGT. This CDR3 spans 14 amino acids. Trimming stripped 1 base from V and 3 bases from J, with 4 bases between. The CDR3 here is CASSEGGGANVLTF. The CDR3, as DNA: TGTGCCAGCAGTGAAGGGGGTGGGGCCAACGTCCTGACTTTC.

The chain uses TRBV20-1 and TRBJ2-7; D possibly matches TRBD1 or TRBD2 (5 bases each). The V end was cut by 5 bases, the J end by 2 bases, with 22 bases between. The CDR3 is made up of 16 amino acids. CDR1 and CDR2 (germline): DFQATT, SNEGSKA (reference sequence). This chain's CDR3 is CSAWGNGARETYEQYF. CDR3 bases: TGCAGTGCTTGGGGGAATGGGGCGAGGGAAACCTACGAGCAGTACTTC.

This clone has only a few counts. The chain is built from TRBV15 and TRBJ1-1; TRBD1 matches 9 bases. This CDR3 has 14 amino acids. Unmatched junction bases numbered 7, after V lost 6 bases and J lost 5 bases. Germline V gene sequence: CDR1 LNHNV, CDR2 YYDKDF (reference sequence). CDR3 sequence: CATSEYRGRTEAFF. The CDR3 nucleotides are TGTGCCACCAGTGAATACAGGGGGCGGACTGAAGCTTTCTTT.

CDR3 in DNA: TGTGCCAGCAGCCTGCGACAGGGGACAGATACGCAGTATTTT. Amino acid sequence: CASSLRQGTDTQYF. The chain uses TRBV7-8 and TRBJ2-3; TRBD1 matches 8 bases. The CDR3 sequence is 14 residues long. With V trimmed by 5 bases and J by 3 bases, 4 bases remained unmatched. The V gene's germline CDR1 is SGHVS and CDR2 FQNEAQ.

The CDR3 sequence: CSVEGSASGSQHF. The CDR3 nucleotides read TGCAGCGTTGAAGGGAGTGCGAGCGGGTCCCAGCATTTT. The V and J genes are TRBV29-1 and TRBJ1-5; D unclear. V was cut by 1 base and J by 11 bases, with 15 bases left in between. The germline CDR1 and CDR2 sequences are SQVTM and ANQGSEA. This CDR3 is 13 amino acids long.

V is TRBV5-1 and J is TRBJ2-1, with D unresolved. The CDR3 sequence is 13 residues long. CDR1 and CDR2 from the germline V gene are SGHRS and YFSETQ. Trimming removed 0 bases from V and 9 bases from J, with 10 bases in between. The CDR3 nucleotides are TGCGCCAGCAGCTTGGATCGTTGGGGTGAGCAGTTCTTC. It yields the protein CASSLDRWGEQFF.

This clone is termed medium-sized. The J gene is TRBJ1-3, the V gene TRBV9, with a possible D match to TRBD1 (5 bases). The CDR3 covers 16 residues. The V gene lost 0 bases and the J gene lost 0 bases, with 10 bases spanning the gap. Germline V CDR1 and CDR2: SGDLS, YYNGEE. CDR3 sequence reads: CASSVGQFDSGNTIYF. The CDR3 nucleotides read TGTGCCAGCAGCGTAGGACAGTTCGACTCTGGAAACACCATATATTTT. The whole variable domain, filled in from reference TRBV9 and TRBJ1-3, reads DSGVTQTPKHLITATGQRVTLRCSPRSGDLSVYWYQQSLDQGLQFLIQYYNGEERAKGNILERFSAQQFPDLHSELNLSSLELGDSALYFCASSVGQFDSGNTIYFGEGSWLTVV.